The entry that follows covers one T cell receptor beta chain sequence. Antigen unknown. Germline V CDR1 and CDR2: KGHSH, LQKENI. The CDR3 sequence is 15 residues long. J gave up 4 bases and V 1 base, and 6 bases lay outside the gene matches. As it was prepared, the TCRbeta library received unique molecular identifiers. TCRdb reprocessed the PCR reads via MiXCR and lists one record per CDR3 protein. The profile shows 200,000 to 300,000 distinct CDR3 sequences, 6.5% to 9% of them singletons. The data are from a study of T-cell reconstitution after alpha-beta-depleted transplantation in children. General study points: It was surviving recipient T cells and thymic progenitors that gave some patients high TCRbeta diversity at day 60.

The TCR was taken from a male patient aged 10-17 years who had a stem cell transplant for acute lymphoblastic leukemia, so the T cells may come from the graft donor. The chain recombines TRBV18 with TRBJ2-7, with 8 bases fitting TRBD1. The sample in question was PBMCs, mostly from graft donor cells, obtained 180 days after TCRalphabeta/CD19-depleted stem cell transplant. The CDR3 spells CASSPQATGVYEQYF. The CDR3 coding sequence is TGTGCCAGCTCACCACAGGCGACAGGGGTTTACGAGCAGTACTTC. The variable domain in full, with the rest retrieved from reference TRBV18 and TRBJ2-7, is NAGVMQNPRHLVRRRGQEARLRCSPMKGHSHVYWYRQLPEEGLKFMVYLQKENIIDESGMPKERFSAEFPKEGPSILRIQQVVRGDSAAYFCASSPQATGVYEQYFGPGTRLTVT.